The clone carrying this T cell receptor (beta chain) was counted between two and nine times. Its antigen is currently unknown. CDR1 and CDR2 from the germline V gene are DFQATT and SNEGSKA (reference sequence). Trimming removed 2 bases from V and 4 bases from J, with 18 bases in between. This CDR3 is 15 amino acids long. With constant-segment primers, 5'RACE yielded cDNA libraries of TCR alpha and TCR beta that carried sample barcodes and UMIs. TCRdb reanalysed the 5' RACE reads using MiXCR and keeps one entry per CDR3 protein. The sample carries about 150,000 distinct CDR3 sequences, about 23% recorded once. The source of the sample is a study of T-cell memory formation after mild COVID-19. Overall study results and limits: Contracting clones from day 15 to 85 had balanced CD4/CD8; later expanders favoured CD4+.

V gene TRBV20-1 combines with J gene TRBJ2-7, with D unresolved. This sequence was found in an adult woman who had mild COVID-19 (a few samples of this study predate the infection). Cell type and time point are not known. Sequenced: PBMCs or a T cell subset sorted from them (not recorded which). In DNA, the CDR3 is TGCAGTGCTAGAATCCCCCAACCCACAGTTTACGAGCAGTACTTC. This translates into CSARIPQPTVYEQYF.